Listed below are T cell receptor beta chains from one sample, sequenced in a study of T cell responses to AZD1222 COVID-19 vaccine. Profiled with immunoSEQ multiplex PCR; TCRdb holds only in-frame clones, not every one. The sample shows approximately 190,000 clones, approximately 91% of them seen only once. The source was peripheral blood, collected on day 0 of AZD1222 vaccination. These TCRs come from an adult in good health. Each CDR3 is given with its conserved first and last residue. D genes are given only for firm matches.

>TRBJ1-5|TRBD1|16|TRBV19
CASSILETGRGQPQHF
TGTGCCAGTAGTATCCTTGAGACAGGGAGGGGTCAGCCCCAGCATTTT
>TRBJ1-1|.|14|TRBV5-6
CASSFLQGNTEAFF
TGTGCCAGCAGCTTCTTACAGGGTAACACTGAAGCTTTCTTT
>TRBJ2-1|.|15|TRBV10-2
CASSGSGTSYNEQFF
TGCGCCAGCAGTGGATCGGGGACTTCCTACAATGAGCAGTTCTTC
>TRBJ1-5|TRBD1|14|TRBV6-5
CASSQDRPNQPQHF
TGTGCCAGCAGCCAGGACAGGCCGAATCAGCCCCAGCATTTT
>TRBJ1-2|.|16|TRBV19
CASNPGPGGRVYGYTF
TGTGCCAGTAACCCCGGGCCCGGGGGTCGTGTCTATGGCTACACCTTC
>TRBJ1-1|.|15|TRBV7-2
CASSSSVSRGTEAFF
TGTGCCAGCAGCTCGAGTGTCAGCAGGGGCACTGAAGCTTTCTTT
>TRBJ2-7|TRBD2|16|TRBV5-1
CASSPQLAGEGYEQYF
TGCGCCAGCAGCCCTCAACTAGCGGGAGAAGGTTACGAGCAGTACTTC
>TRBJ1-5|.|16|TRBV19
CASSIDVTQDHQPQHF
TGTGCCAGTAGTATAGATGTGACACAGGACCATCAGCCCCAGCATTTT
>TRBJ1-1|.|13|TRBV12-3/TRBV12-4
CAIAGHPNTEAFF
TGTGCCATAGCGGGACACCCGAACACTGAAGCTTTCTTT
>TRBJ1-1|.|14|TRBV7-9
CASSPGGVITEAFF
TGTGCCAGCAGCCCCGGGGGAGTTATCACTGAAGCTTTCTTT
>TRBJ1-2|TRBD1|15|TRBV19
CASRGQGKGRHGYTF
TGTGCCAGTAGGGGACAGGGGAAAGGGCGGCACGGCTACACCTTC
>TRBJ2-2|TRBD1|14|TRBV10-1
CASSKTGSTGELFF
TGCGCCAGCAGTAAGACAGGGAGCACCGGGGAGCTGTTTTTT
>TRBJ1-2|.|16|TRBV3-1/TRBV3-2
CASSQVLGGAPHGYTF
TGTGCCAGCAGCCAAGTTCTCGGGGGGGCGCCCCATGGCTACACCTTC
>TRBJ2-5|.|13|TRBV9
CASSVAAAGTQYF
TGTGCCAGCAGCGTAGCCGCCGCGGGTACCCAGTACTTC